These T cell receptor beta chains were read from a single sample in a study of early T cells in non-severe SARS-CoV-2 infection. Each CDR3 protein is one row after TCRdb ran MiXCR on the 5' RACE reads. This table holds roughly 71,000 distinct CDR3 sequences, around 13% found once. The specimen sequenced was whole blood. These receptors all come from an adult who was a healthcare worker with PCR-confirmed SARS-CoV-2 infection or an uninfected control (not recorded which). The CDR3 runs from the conserved cysteine through the conserved F or W. Each record gives: D gene, J gene, clone size, V gene, CDR3 DNA, CDR3 protein. D genes are given only for firm matches. Rows may omit the clone size; those that give it use once, few, many or a size class.

D gene: TRBD1; J gene: TRBJ2-5; clone size: many; V gene: TRBV29-1; CDR3 DNA: TGCAGCGCCCGTCGGACAGGGCCCCAGACCCAGTACTTC; CDR3 protein: CSARRTGPQTQYF
D gene: TRBD2; J gene: TRBJ2-1; clone size: NA; V gene: TRBV6-6; CDR3 DNA: TGTGCCAGCATTTGGACTAGCGGCGATGAGCAGTTCTTC; CDR3 protein: CASIWTSGDEQFF
D gene: TRBD1; J gene: TRBJ2-5; clone size: NA; V gene: TRBV4-2; CDR3 DNA: TGTGCCAGCAGTTCAAAGGACAGGGGAGAGACCCAGTACTTC; CDR3 protein: CASSSKDRGETQYF
D gene: TRBD2; J gene: TRBJ2-1; clone size: many; V gene: TRBV7-2; CDR3 DNA: TGTGCCAGCAGCCCCAAGTTAGGGAGGGAGAGCAATGAGCAGTTCTTC; CDR3 protein: CASSPKLGRESNEQFF
D gene: TRBD1; J gene: TRBJ2-7; clone size: once; V gene: TRBV4-1; CDR3 DNA: TGCGCCAGCAGCCAGCGGGGACAGGCAGTATACGAGCAGTACTTC; CDR3 protein: CASSQRGQAVYEQYF
D gene: TRBD2; J gene: TRBJ2-3; clone size: few; V gene: TRBV6-2/TRBV6-3; CDR3 DNA: TGTGCCAGCAGTGGGGCGGGGGAGGCAGATACGCAGTATTTT; CDR3 protein: CASSGAGEADTQYF
D gene: NA; J gene: TRBJ2-5; clone size: few; V gene: TRBV27; CDR3 DNA: TGTGCCAGCAGTTTATCCGGTTGGGAGACCCAGTACTTC; CDR3 protein: CASSLSGWETQYF
D gene: TRBD1; J gene: TRBJ1-2; clone size: many; V gene: TRBV20-1; CDR3 DNA: TGCAGTGCTCGACAGGGGGCGGGCTATGGCTACACCTTC; CDR3 protein: CSARQGAGYGYTF
D gene: TRBD1; J gene: TRBJ1-2; clone size: few; V gene: TRBV7-9; CDR3 DNA: TGTGCCAGCAGACCTCCCACGACAGGGCCAGACTATGGCTACACCTTC; CDR3 protein: CASRPPTTGPDYGYTF
D gene: NA; J gene: TRBJ2-1; clone size: NA; V gene: TRBV11-3; CDR3 DNA: TGTGCCAGCAGCTTAGGGGGACCGACGGGAGAGCAGTTCTTC; CDR3 protein: CASSLGGPTGEQFF
D gene: NA; J gene: TRBJ2-5; clone size: many; V gene: TRBV6-1; CDR3 DNA: TGTGCCAGCAGTCCCTTGGCCGGGGCTTTTGGGGAAGAGACCCAGTACTTC; CDR3 protein: CASSPLAGAFGEETQYF
D gene: NA; J gene: TRBJ2-1; clone size: many; V gene: TRBV6-2/TRBV6-3; CDR3 DNA: TGTGCCAGCAATATCCGATCGGGTCGCGGGAATGAGCAGTTCTTC; CDR3 protein: CASNIRSGRGNEQFF
D gene: NA; J gene: TRBJ1-1; clone size: few; V gene: TRBV7-9; CDR3 DNA: TGTGCCAGCAGCTTAGAAGGCAGGGCGGGCGCTGAAGCTTTCTTT; CDR3 protein: CASSLEGRAGAEAFF
D gene: NA; J gene: TRBJ2-2; clone size: NA; V gene: TRBV3-1; CDR3 DNA: TGTGCCAGCAGCCCTCGGCGGGGCTCCCTGTTTTTT; CDR3 protein: CASSPRRGSLFF
D gene: TRBD1; J gene: TRBJ2-1; clone size: few; V gene: TRBV7-7; CDR3 DNA: TGTGCTAGCAGCTCCGGGACAGGGAGTTTTAATGAGCAGTTCTTC; CDR3 protein: CASSSGTGSFNEQFF
D gene: NA; J gene: TRBJ2-2; clone size: many; V gene: TRBV21-1; CDR3 DNA: TGTGCCAGCAGCAAAGGACAGGGGGACACCGGGGAGCTGTTTTTT; CDR3 protein: CASSKGQGDTGELFF
D gene: TRBD1; J gene: TRBJ2-2; clone size: NA; V gene: TRBV29-1; CDR3 DNA: TGCAGCGCAGACAGGGGGTCCACCGGGGAGCTGTTTTTT; CDR3 protein: CSADRGSTGELFF
D gene: NA; J gene: TRBJ2-4; clone size: many; V gene: TRBV7-9; CDR3 DNA: TGTGCCAGCAGCTTAAGTTTGAGGGACATTCAGTACTTC; CDR3 protein: CASSLSLRDIQYF
D gene: TRBD2; J gene: TRBJ2-7; clone size: many; V gene: TRBV12-5; CDR3 DNA: TGTGCTAGTGGTTTAGCGGGGTCCTACGAGCAGTACTTC; CDR3 protein: CASGLAGSYEQYF
D gene: TRBD1; J gene: TRBJ1-1; clone size: many; V gene: TRBV18; CDR3 DNA: TGTGCCAGCTCACCAGCGAGGACAGGGTATACTGAAGCTTTCTTT; CDR3 protein: CASSPARTGYTEAFF
D gene: NA; J gene: TRBJ2-3; clone size: few; V gene: TRBV29-1; CDR3 DNA: TGCAGCGCTATCTTCTTTGGCACAGATACGCAGTATTTT; CDR3 protein: CSAIFFGTDTQYF
D gene: NA; J gene: TRBJ2-7; clone size: NA; V gene: TRBV7-9; CDR3 DNA: TGTGCCAGCAGCTTAGGGGGCGGGACCTACTACGAGCAGTACTTC; CDR3 protein: CASSLGGGTYYEQYF
D gene: TRBD2; J gene: TRBJ2-4; clone size: NA; V gene: TRBV6-5; CDR3 DNA: TGTGCCAGCAGTAAACTAGCGGGGCTAAAAAACATTCAGTACTTC; CDR3 protein: CASSKLAGLKNIQYF
D gene: NA; J gene: TRBJ2-1; clone size: few; V gene: TRBV2; CDR3 DNA: TGTGCCAGCAGTGAACTACAGGTCTATGAGCAGTTCTTC; CDR3 protein: CASSELQVYEQFF
D gene: NA; J gene: TRBJ2-7; clone size: NA; V gene: TRBV6-2/TRBV6-3; CDR3 DNA: TGTGCCAGCAGTCTGCCCCGACAGGTTGGACGGCGAGAGGGCCAAGGGAGCGAGCAGTACTTC; CDR3 protein: CASSLPRQVGRREGQGSEQYF
D gene: NA; J gene: TRBJ2-2; clone size: NA; V gene: TRBV7-2; CDR3 DNA: TGTGCCAGCAGTCTCTATAGCGGAGCTGCAGGGGAGCTGTTTTTT; CDR3 protein: CASSLYSGAAGELFF
D gene: NA; J gene: TRBJ1-4; clone size: NA; V gene: TRBV29-1; CDR3 DNA: TGCAGCGCTCAGGACGGGGGAGATGAAAAACTGTTTTTT; CDR3 protein: CSAQDGGDEKLFF
D gene: NA; J gene: TRBJ2-1; clone size: many; V gene: TRBV19; CDR3 DNA: TGTGCCAGTAGTACCTCAGACGGGTCCTACAATGAGCAGTTCTTC; CDR3 protein: CASSTSDGSYNEQFF
D gene: NA; J gene: TRBJ2-7; clone size: many; V gene: TRBV11-2; CDR3 DNA: TGTGCCAGCAGCTTAGGGGCAGGGTTAGCCTACGAGCAGTACTTC; CDR3 protein: CASSLGAGLAYEQYF
D gene: NA; J gene: TRBJ1-2; clone size: NA; V gene: TRBV5-4; CDR3 DNA: TGTGCCAGCAGCTCGCCAAGGGGGAACTATGGCTACACCTTC; CDR3 protein: CASSSPRGNYGYTF
D gene: TRBD2; J gene: TRBJ2-2; clone size: many; V gene: TRBV12-3/TRBV12-4; CDR3 DNA: TGTGCCAGCAGTTTTTACGCGGGAGTAGGAGGGGAGCTGTTTTTT; CDR3 protein: CASSFYAGVGGELFF
D gene: NA; J gene: TRBJ1-1; clone size: few; V gene: TRBV6-6; CDR3 DNA: TGTGCCAGCAGTTACTTGGATCACACTGAAGCTTTCTTT; CDR3 protein: CASSYLDHTEAFF
D gene: NA; J gene: TRBJ2-5; clone size: many; V gene: TRBV10-2; CDR3 DNA: TGCGCCAGCAGTGCCTACCCCTATCGGCAAGAGACCCAGTACTTC; CDR3 protein: CASSAYPYRQETQYF